This T cell receptor (beta chain) comes out of a study of shared clonotypes between healthy human individuals. Repertoires were generated with immunoSEQ multiplex PCR, while TCRdb's copy carries only in-frame clones and drops some. This table has about 2.1 million clones, 90% to 95% appearing once. In the naive CD8 group, cells lacked CD45RO and were positively selected for CCR7, so terminally differentiated effector memory CD45RA+ cells were left out. About this clone: The sample contains more than one DNA sequence encoding this CDR3.

The receptor was derived from a young man in good health. Some clones in this sample may be carry-over from other donors' samples. The sample was naive CD8+ T cells from PBMCs.

CDR3 bases: TGTGCCAGCACCGACGGCTACGAGCAGTACTTC. This translates into CASTDGYEQYF. V is TRBV27 and J is TRBJ2-7, with unresolved D. Trimming stripped 7 bases from V and 3 bases from J, with 7 bases between. CDR1 and CDR2 from the germline V gene are MNHEY and SMNVEV (reference sequence). This CDR3 region has 11 residues.